Listed here is a single T cell receptor (beta chain). Clones were sequenced by immunoSEQ multiplex PCR, and TCRdb holds only the in-frame ones, with some missing. The sample holds 150,000 to 250,000 clones, approximately 90% seen once. V lost 4 bases, J lost 2 bases, and 21 bases lay in between. The V gene's germline CDR1 is SGHAT and CDR2 FQNNGV. CDR3 length: 17 residues. This sample stems from a study of T cell responses to AZD1222 COVID-19 vaccine. The receptor was derived from an adult who received the AZD1222 COVID-19 vaccine. The sample in question was peripheral blood, obtained 28 days after the second AZD1222 dose. The chain links TRBV11-2 to TRBJ2-7; D is perhaps TRBD2 (6 bases). The CDR3 is CASSYYKGTGDPYEQYF. CDR3 sequence (DNA): TGTGCCAGCAGCTATTATAAAGGGACGGGAGACCCCTACGAGCAGTACTTC. The full variable domain, in which reference TRBV11-2 and TRBJ2-7 provide the parts outside the CDR3, is EAGVAQSPRYKIIEKRQSVAFWCNPISGHATLYWYQQILGQGPKLLIQFQNNGVVDDSQLPKDRFSAERLKGVDSTLKIQPAKLEDSAVYLCASSYYKGTGDPYEQYFGPGTRLTVT.